The 20 T cell receptor beta chains given below trace back to one sample, sequenced in a study of blood T cell repertoires in COVID-19. Generated by immunoSEQ multiplex PCR, the TCRdb table keeps only in-frame clones and is missing some. Of around 70,000 clones in the sample, 75% to 85% were seen once. The sequenced material came from peripheral blood. All receptors come from a woman in her 70s with acute or convalescent COVID-19.

The sample holds a few counts of this clone. This sequence joins TRBV19 and TRBJ2-7, with 10 positions matching TRBD2. The CDR3 runs 15 residues. V trimming: 2 bases; J trimming: 0 bases; junction bases outside the gene matches: 1. CDR1 and CDR2 (germline): LNHDA, SQIVND (reference sequence). The CDR3 nucleotides are TGTGCCAGTAGTATAACTAGCGGGGCCTCCTACGAGCAGTACTTC. Its translation: CASSITSGASYEQYF.

This chain uses TRBV7-3 with TRBJ2-1; TRBD2 aligns across 11 bases. Per the germline V gene, CDR1 is SGHTA and CDR2 is FQGTGA. This CDR3 is built from 15 residues. Trimming removed 2 bases from V and 6 bases from J; junction bases left unmatched: 3. The CDR3 spells CASSLAGLAANEQFF. CDR3 sequence (DNA): TGTGCCAGCAGCTTAGCGGGACTAGCGGCCAATGAGCAGTTCTTC.

This chain links TRBV3-1 (or the pseudogene TRBV3-2) with TRBJ2-7; 9 positions match TRBD1. The J segment lost 5 bases and the V segment lost 0 bases, leaving 11 bases of the junction unmatched. Germline V gene data show CDR1 as LGHDT and CDR2 as YNNKEL (reference sequence). This CDR3 comprises 17 residues. The CDR3 loop is CASSQENRGLGENEQYF. The DNA of the CDR3 is TGTGCCAGCAGCCAAGAAAACAGGGGGCTCGGGGAAAACGAGCAGTACTTC.

V usage is TRBV27 and J usage is TRBJ2-4, with D unclear. Trimming stripped 4 bases from V and 7 bases from J, with 14 bases between. Germline V lookup: CDR1 MNHEY, CDR2 SMNVEV (reference sequence). CDR3 length: 14 amino acids. CDR3 nucleotides: TGTGCCAGCAGTTCCTTGTCAGGCCAGAACATTCAGTACTTC. Protein: CASSSLSGQNIQYF.

The genes are TRBV11-2 and TRBJ1-2; D gene ambiguous. V lost 0 bases and J lost 4, with 9 bases in between. CDR1 and CDR2 from the germline V gene are SGHAT and FQNNGV. The CDR3 is 14 amino acids. CDR3 residues: CASSLDTEIYGYTF. The CDR3 bases are TGTGCCAGCAGCTTAGATACGGAGATCTATGGCTACACCTTC. Filled out from reference TRBV11-2 and TRBJ1-2, the complete variable domain reads EAGVAQSPRYKIIEKRQSVAFWCNPISGHATLYWYQQILGQGPKLLIQFQNNGVVDDSQLPKDRFSAERLKGVDSTLKIQPAKLEDSAVYLCASSLDTEIYGYTFGSGTRLTVV.

The chain recombines TRBV4-2 with TRBJ2-3; 9 bases align to TRBD2. CDR1 LGHNA and CDR2 YNFKEQ come from the germline V gene. There are 16 residues in the CDR3. Germline trimming cut 0 bases from V and 3 bases from J; bases unmatched to any gene: 4. The CDR3 region is CASSQDAAGGTDTQYF. The CDR3, as DNA: TGTGCCAGCAGCCAAGATGCGGCGGGAGGGACAGATACGCAGTATTTT.

This rearrangement joins TRBV28 to TRBJ2-3; 7 positions agree with TRBD2. The germline CDR1 and CDR2 sequences are MDHEN and SYDVKM. The CDR3 totals 16 residues. The J segment lost 2 bases and the V segment lost 5 bases, leaving 10 bases of the junction unmatched. Here the CDR3 reads CASSPTSPPLTDTQYF. CDR3 DNA sequence: TGTGCCAGCAGTCCGACTAGCCCCCCACTCACAGATACGCAGTATTTT.

The V call is TRBV27, the J call TRBJ1-5; no clear D. The CDR3 contains 13 residues. Germline V CDR1 and CDR2: MNHEY, SMNVEV (reference sequence). V was cut by 3 bases and J by 5 bases, with 8 bases left in between. The CDR3 DNA reads as TGTGCCAGCAGTTTGGTAGCATATCAGCCCCAGCATTTT. This sequence encodes CASSLVAYQPQHF.

This clone was seen only a few times. This sequence joins TRBV11-2 and TRBJ2-7; 10 bases match TRBD2. The CDR3 sequence is 13 residues long. Germline loops: CDR1 SGHAT, CDR2 FQNNGV. With 5 bases clipped from V and 10 bases from J, the junction kept 8 bases outside the gene matches. CDR3 loop: CASSPGTSERQYF. The CDR3 region has the DNA TGTGCCAGCAGCCCCGGGACTAGCGAGCGACAGTACTTC.

This clone was detected only once. The chain uses TRBV5-1 and TRBJ2-3, with 12 bases lining up with TRBD2. The CDR3 length is 15 residues. V dropped 3 bases and J dropped 6; count of bases not matched to a gene: 5. Germline lookup yields CDR1 SGHRS and CDR2 YFSETQ. The CDR3 bases are TGCGCCAGCAGCTCAGCTAGCGGGAGGGCCGATACGCAGTATTTT. As protein: CASSSASGRADTQYF.

The chain employs TRBV11-2 and TRBJ2-5, with D unclear. Germline CDR1 is SGHAT and CDR2 is FQNNGV. CDR3 length: 14 residues. Trimming cost V 1 base and J 5 bases, with 11 bases left between them. The CDR3 DNA reads as TGTGCCAGCAGCTTAGCCGCCTTCGGGGAGACCCAGTACTTC. Protein sequence: CASSLAAFGETQYF. The whole variable domain, remainder taken from reference TRBV11-2 and TRBJ2-5, is EAGVAQSPRYKIIEKRQSVAFWCNPISGHATLYWYQQILGQGPKLLIQFQNNGVVDDSQLPKDRFSAERLKGVDSTLKIQPAKLEDSAVYLCASSLAAFGETQYFGPGTRLLVL.

The rearrangement joins TRBV27 to TRBJ2-5; 9 bases map to TRBD2. The germline V gene encodes CDR1 MNHEY and CDR2 SMNVEV (reference sequence). Trimming cost V 2 bases and J 8 bases; bases outside gene matches: 3. The CDR3 is 13 residues long. CDR3 residues: CASSLEAGGTQYF. CDR3 in DNA: TGTGCCAGCAGTTTAGAAGCGGGAGGAACCCAGTACTTC.

The chain recombines TRBV19 with TRBJ2-7; tentatively, D is TRBD2 (5 bases). Germline V gene sequence: CDR1 LNHDA, CDR2 SQIVND (reference sequence). Trimming shortened V by 7 bases and J by 3 bases, and 13 bases separated the two germline ends. The CDR3 totals 13 residues. DNA for the CDR3: TGTGCCAGTACAAGGGCCAGCGGCTACGAGCAGTACTTC. Amino acids: CASTRASGYEQYF.

This clone came up a few times. The chain carries TRBV7-8 and TRBJ1-5, with 9 bases lining up with TRBD1. Germline loops: CDR1 SGHVS, CDR2 FQNEAQ. The CDR3 has 14 residues. With V trimmed by 6 bases and J by 4 bases, 4 bases remained unmatched. CDR3 amino acids: CASRPGTGNQPQHF. The DNA for the CDR3 is TGTGCCAGCAGGCCCGGGACAGGGAATCAGCCCCAGCATTTT.

The sample holds a few counts of this clone. The chain uses TRBV7-8 and TRBJ2-7; TRBD1 aligns across 8 bases. The germline V gene has CDR1 SGHVS and CDR2 FQNEAQ. The V and J ends lost 1 base and 4 bases, in that order; junction bases with no gene match: 6. The CDR3 spans 15 residues. The CDR3 coding sequence is TGTGCCAGCAGCTTAGGACCCCAGGGGGCGTACGAGCAGTACTTC. Translated, it gives CASSLGPQGAYEQYF.

The V gene is TRBV9, the J gene TRBJ1-2; D remains ambiguous. Germline loops: CDR1 SGDLS, CDR2 YYNGEE. Trimming left V 3 bases short and J 4 bases short, with 16 bases between. The CDR3 is made up of 15 amino acids. The chain's CDR3 is CASSADGRRSYGYTF. DNA of the CDR3: TGTGCCAGCAGCGCAGATGGCAGGAGGTCCTATGGCTACACCTTC.

The J gene is TRBJ1-5, the V gene TRBV2, with 10 bases identical to TRBD1. V was clipped by 7 bases and J by 9 bases; unmatched bases: 24. The CDR3 is made up of 19 amino acids. Per the germline V gene, CDR1 is SNHLY and CDR2 is FYNNEI. The CDR3 DNA reads TGTGCCAGCACTGTATCCACCCGGGACAGGGGCTTTTTGGGAATGCCCCAGCATTTT. Translation gives CASTVSTRDRGFLGMPQHF.

There are many counts of this clone. The J gene is TRBJ2-5, the V gene TRBV11-2; 13 nucleotides align to TRBD2. The CDR3 is 16 residues long. V gave up 3 bases and J gave up 2 bases; unmatched junction bases: 3. CDR1 SGHAT and CDR2 FQNNGV come from the germline V gene. CDR3 in amino acids: CASSFRLAGGQETQYF. The DNA of the CDR3 is TGTGCCAGCAGCTTTAGACTAGCGGGAGGTCAAGAGACCCAGTACTTC.

This clone was seen just once. V usage is TRBV30 and J usage is TRBJ1-4, with a tentative D call TRBD1 (5 bases). Germline assignment: CDR1 GTSNPN and CDR2 SVGIG (reference sequence). Trimming took 6 bases from V and 4 from J, leaving 15 bases between them. The CDR3 extends over 14 amino acids. CDR3 nucleotides: TGTGCCTGTCAGCCCTGGGGGGGTAATGAAAAACTGTTTTTT. Protein product: CACQPWGGNEKLFF.

The rearrangement joins TRBV5-1 to TRBJ1-4; D remains unclear. With 0 bases removed from V and 13 bases from J, the gap between germline ends came to 16 bases. Germline lookup yields CDR1 SGHRS and CDR2 YFSETQ. The CDR3 loop spans 14 amino acids. CDR3 DNA sequence: TGCGCCAGCAGCTTGGAGGCAGGACTGAACGGACTGTTTTTT. Protein product: CASSLEAGLNGLFF.